This T cell receptor (beta chain) is drawn from a study of OX40 agonist ivuxolimab in advanced cancers. CDR3 length: 15 residues. This clone is a singleton in its sample. At one of its ends the junction is not consistent with the germline gene, which may arise from a read error. Generated by immunoSEQ multiplex PCR, the TCRdb table keeps only in-frame clones and is missing some. The sample includes roughly 50,000 clones, just over 85% of them seen just once. The origin of this receptor is an adult with an advanced solid tumor such as melanoma, head and neck, liver or kidney cancer. The chain links TRBV23-1 to TRBJ1-3; TRBD1 is a possible D gene (6 bases). TRBV23-1 is marked as an open reading frame, function uncertain. This specimen was CD4+ or CD8+ T cells sorted from blood, taken in a trial of the OX40 agonist ivuxolimab. Here the CDR3 reads CASRVPGQSWKHHIF. CDR3 coding DNA: TGCGCCAGCAGGGTACCGGGACAAAGCTGGAAACACCATATATTT.